The source of this T cell receptor (beta chain) is a study of blood T cells in healthy people across ages (dated by TCRdb to about 2015). For the wider study: In model experiments, template switching captured roughly one uniquely barcoded TCR beta cDNA molecule for every two T cells. To avoid experimental bias, donors of different ages were distributed randomly across sequencing lanes. The donors were divided into four age groups: young (average 16 years), middle-aged (about 41), aged (roughly 60) and long-lived (82). Age-related changes in TCR beta repertoire diversity were measured in the study by deep sequencing normalized with unique cDNA molecular identifiers. For two donors (one aged 18 to 30 and one aged 80 or older), the study analyzed two additional independent replicas of 1 million unique cDNA reads from the same blood draw.

General conclusions and limits of the study: Since profiling was done on bulk unsorted PBMCs, naive and antigen-experienced compartments could not be conclusively compared. Compared with the aged group, the long-lived group had more naive CD4+ T cells, fewer expanded clones and increased TCR diversity, suggesting age selection. Because donor CMV infection status was unknown, age-related changes in expanded clonotypes were potentially confounded. Estimates of total diversity based on one million sequenced T cells were considered lower bounds and underestimates. Observed TCR beta diversity correlated strongly with the percentage of naive T cells measured by flow cytometry. Observed TCR beta diversity per million T cells fell roughly linearly with age, and a significant reduction was already apparent by age approximately 41.

Library prep was done by 5' RACE. Sequencing took place on an Illumina HiSeq 2500. A second PCR of about 7 to 12 cycles was run with a J-beta primer mix and a sample-barcoded 5' primer. A template-switch 5' adaptor carrying 12 random nucleotides introduced a unique molecular identifier onto each TCR beta cDNA molecule. At least 2.5 million CDR3-containing paired-end reads were obtained from each sample. First-strand cDNA synthesis was performed from all RNA using the Mint cDNA synthesis kit, with priming by a TRBC-specific oligonucleotide. Following uracil-DNA glycosylase treatment, all cDNA underwent a first 18-cycle PCR with the universal primers M1SS and BC2_uni_R. The published analysis was carried out like this. Each sample was normalized by randomly selecting 1 million high-quality reads, each carrying a distinct molecular identifier. Reads sharing molecular identifiers were discarded rather than binned into consensus sequences. MiTCR, set to a Q25 quality threshold and the strictest error-elimination algorithm, was used for CDR3 identification, clonotype clustering and error correction. A nonparametric unseen species model using Euler transformation provided a lower-bound estimate of total TCR beta diversity. Through fastp at Q25 and MiXCR, TCRdb rebuilt clones from the public reads, retaining in-frame beta chains. Duplicate CDR3 protein sequences are folded into a single record with the most common DNA and genes. What appears here as the V and J calls and clone size reflects TCRdb's work, not the paper's. For this sample there are roughly 1,500,000 distinct CDR3 sequences; around 35% appear just once. Approximately 10% of the sample is in the top ten clones.

The donors were some 39 Caucasian individuals from Russia, aged 6 to 90 years, who were systemically healthy. Around 9.8 milliliters of peripheral blood were collected from each donor into EDTA-treated Vacutainer tubes. PBMCs were isolated by Ficoll-Paque density-gradient centrifugation, with at least 7 million obtained per sample. Total RNA, at least 6 micrograms per sample, was extracted from PBMCs with Trizol reagent. Naive CD45RAhigh/CD27high T cell percentages were measured by flow cytometry on a PBMC aliquot from every donor. The CDR3 runs 11 amino acids, cysteine and phenylalanine included. Just CDR3 DNA is preserved here, 33 bases in frame from base 1. As regards this clonotype: This clone's antigen is unknown. There are no base qualities to consult, and no much larger clone falls within one base.

Sequencing was done on a sample of blood. This TCR was sampled from a woman in her 30s in good health. Rearrangement joined TRBV21-1 to TRBJ1-2. TRBV21-1 is a pseudogene segment. The CDR3 region reads CARNTPHGYTF. The nucleotides are TGTGCCAGGAATACTCCACATGGCTACACCTTC.